This TCR beta chain is drawn from a study of shared clonotypes between healthy human individuals. CDR1 is SNHLY, CDR2 FYNNEI, per germline. Trimming stripped 1 base from V and 0 bases from J, with 10 bases between. The CDR3 sequence is 16 residues long. Some clones are missing from TCRdb's copy, which holds only in-frame ones; the method was immunoSEQ multiplex PCR. This sample has approximately 2,300,000 clones, with 85% to 95% found just once. V gene TRBV2 combines with J gene TRBJ1-5; D remains unclear. The TCR was taken from a man aged 18 to 30 in good health. Some clones in this sample may be carry-over from other donors' samples. Input material: naive CD4+ T cells from PBMCs. Subset specified: CD45RA+ positively selected. CDR3 bases: TGTGCCAGCAGTGAAGACAGCCCCTATAGCAATCAGCCCCAGCATTTT. It yields the protein CASSEDSPYSNQPQHF.